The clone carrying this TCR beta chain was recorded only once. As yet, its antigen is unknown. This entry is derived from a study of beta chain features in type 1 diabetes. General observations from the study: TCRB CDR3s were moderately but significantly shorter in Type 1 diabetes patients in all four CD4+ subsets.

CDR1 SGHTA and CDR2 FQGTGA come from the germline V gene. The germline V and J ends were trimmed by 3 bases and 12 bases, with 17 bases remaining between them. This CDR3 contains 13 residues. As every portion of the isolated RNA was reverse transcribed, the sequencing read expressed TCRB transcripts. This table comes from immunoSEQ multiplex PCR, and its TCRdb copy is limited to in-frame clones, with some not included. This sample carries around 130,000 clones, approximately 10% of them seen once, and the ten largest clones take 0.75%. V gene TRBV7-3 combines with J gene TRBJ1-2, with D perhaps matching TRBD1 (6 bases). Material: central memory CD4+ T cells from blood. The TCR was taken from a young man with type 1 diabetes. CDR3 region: CASSFKKQGGDTF. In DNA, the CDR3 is TGTGCCAGCAGCTTCAAAAAACAGGGTGGGGACACCTTC.